This T cell receptor beta chain was sequenced during a study of blood T cell repertoires in COVID-19. Germline loops: CDR1 WNHNN, CDR2 SYGVQD (reference sequence). The CDR3 runs 14 residues. The J segment lost 7 bases and the V segment lost 0 bases, leaving 6 bases of the junction unmatched. In the original processing: Estimated nucleated cell counts came from reference gene primer amplification. The data were produced by immunoSEQ multiplex PCR, yet TCRdb's version contains in-frame clones alone and is incomplete. V and J calls and clone size come straight from that table; D and trimming were deduced from the DNA. The table lists about 160,000 clones, approximately 79% of them singletons.

This sequence joins TRBV10-1 and TRBJ2-7; TRBD1 aligns across 7 bases. The sample was peripheral blood. The TCR originated in a woman older than 75 with acute or convalescent COVID-19. The DNA of the CDR3 is TGCGCCAGCAGTGAGTCGGGACAGTTCGAAGAGCAGTACTTC. Its translation is CASSESGQFEEQYF.